The present entry profiles one T cell receptor (beta chain) with its context. This record comes from a study of blood T cell repertoires in COVID-19. The overall study: Donors in the United States, Italy and Spain gave samples during acute or convalescent COVID-19. Sample material is recorded as cDNA or gDNA derived from T cells, B-cell-depleted T cells, or PBMCs.

Germline CDR1 is LNHDA and CDR2 is SQIVND (reference sequence). Losses at the gene ends were 5 bases for V and 9 bases for J; bases not matched to a gene: 6. The CDR3 sequence is 12 residues long. Original data processing: Estimation of nucleated cell counts relied on the amplification of reference gene primers. Here immunoSEQ multiplex PCR was the method, and the copy in TCRdb shows in-frame clones only, minus some. V and J calls and clone size are copied from that table; D and trimming were computed from the DNA. The sample contains around 41,000 clones, approximately 81% of which appear only once.

Material: peripheral blood. This TCR came from a human donor in a cohort sampled during active COVID-19. The chain couples TRBV19 to TRBJ1-1, with 7 positions matching TRBD1. CDR3 DNA: TGTGCCAGTAGTCTCGGGACAGAGAAAGCTTTCTTT. This codes for CASSLGTEKAFF.